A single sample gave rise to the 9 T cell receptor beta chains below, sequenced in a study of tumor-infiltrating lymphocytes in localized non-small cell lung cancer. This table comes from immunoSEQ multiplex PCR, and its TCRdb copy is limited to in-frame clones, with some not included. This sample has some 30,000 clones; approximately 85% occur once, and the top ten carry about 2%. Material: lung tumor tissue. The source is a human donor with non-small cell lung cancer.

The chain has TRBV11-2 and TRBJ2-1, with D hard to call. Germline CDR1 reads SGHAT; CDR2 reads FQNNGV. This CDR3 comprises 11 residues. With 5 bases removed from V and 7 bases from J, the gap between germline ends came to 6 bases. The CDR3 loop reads CASSLQNEQFF. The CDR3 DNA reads TGTGCCAGCAGCCTCCAGAATGAGCAGTTCTTC.

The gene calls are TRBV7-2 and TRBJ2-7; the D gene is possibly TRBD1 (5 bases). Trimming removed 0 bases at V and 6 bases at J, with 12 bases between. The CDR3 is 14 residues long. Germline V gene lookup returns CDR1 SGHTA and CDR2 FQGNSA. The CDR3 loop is CASSLAPRDAEQYF. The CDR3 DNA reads TGTGCCAGCAGCTTAGCTCCCAGGGATGCCGAGCAGTACTTC.

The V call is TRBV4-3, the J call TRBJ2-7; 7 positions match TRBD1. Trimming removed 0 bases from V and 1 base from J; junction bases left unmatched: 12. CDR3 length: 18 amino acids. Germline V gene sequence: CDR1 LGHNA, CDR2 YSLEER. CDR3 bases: TGCGCCAGCAGCCAAGAAGGCAGAGGACAGGCCCCATCCTACGAGCAGTACTTC. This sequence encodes CASSQEGRGQAPSYEQYF.

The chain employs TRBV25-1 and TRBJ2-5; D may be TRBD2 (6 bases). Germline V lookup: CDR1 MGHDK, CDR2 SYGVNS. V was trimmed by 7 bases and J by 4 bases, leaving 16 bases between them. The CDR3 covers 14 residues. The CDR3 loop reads CASTRREAGETQYF. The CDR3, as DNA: TGTGCCAGCACCAGAAGGGAGGCTGGAGAGACCCAGTACTTC.

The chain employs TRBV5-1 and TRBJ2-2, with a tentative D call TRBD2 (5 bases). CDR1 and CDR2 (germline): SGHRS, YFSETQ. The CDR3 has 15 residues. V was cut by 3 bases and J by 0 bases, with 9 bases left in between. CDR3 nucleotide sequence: TGCGCCAGCAGCTCTGGACTGCCGAACACCGGGGAGCTGTTTTTT. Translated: CASSSGLPNTGELFF.

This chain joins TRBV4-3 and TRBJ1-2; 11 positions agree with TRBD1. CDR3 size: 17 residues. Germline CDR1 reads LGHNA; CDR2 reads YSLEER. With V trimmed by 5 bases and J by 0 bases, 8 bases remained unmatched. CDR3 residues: CASSKGQGALANYGYTF. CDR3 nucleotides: TGCGCCAGCAGCAAAGGACAGGGGGCCTTAGCTAACTATGGCTACACCTTC.

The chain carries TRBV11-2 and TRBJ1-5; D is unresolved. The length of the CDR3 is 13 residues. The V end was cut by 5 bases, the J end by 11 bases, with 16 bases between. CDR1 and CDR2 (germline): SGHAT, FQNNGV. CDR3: CASSPQVGGSQHF. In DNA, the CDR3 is TGTGCCAGCAGCCCCCAGGTGGGAGGTTCCCAGCATTTT.

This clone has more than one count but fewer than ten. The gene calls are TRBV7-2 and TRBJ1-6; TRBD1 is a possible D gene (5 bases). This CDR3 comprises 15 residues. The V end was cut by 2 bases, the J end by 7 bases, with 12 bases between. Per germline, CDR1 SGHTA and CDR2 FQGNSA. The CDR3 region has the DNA TGTGCCAGCAGCTTAATTCCAGGGTTAAATTCACCCCTCCACTTT. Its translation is CASSLIPGLNSPLHF. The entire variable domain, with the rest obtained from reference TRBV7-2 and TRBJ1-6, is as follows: GAGVSQSPSNKVTEKGKDVELRCDPISGHTALYWYRQSLGQGLEFLIYFQGNSAPDKSGLPSDRFSAERTGGSVSTLTIQRTQQEDSAVYLCASSLIPGLNSPLHFGNGTRLTVT.

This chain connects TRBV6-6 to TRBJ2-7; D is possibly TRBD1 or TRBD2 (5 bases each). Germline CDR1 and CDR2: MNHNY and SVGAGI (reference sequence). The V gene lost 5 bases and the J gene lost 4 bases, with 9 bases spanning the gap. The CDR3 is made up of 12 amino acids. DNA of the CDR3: TGTGCCAGCAGTGGGACGGGGTACGAGCAGTACTTC. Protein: CASSGTGYEQYF.